A single sample is the source of the 6 T cell receptor beta chains below, sequenced in a study of shared clonotypes between healthy human individuals. Using immunoSEQ multiplex PCR, the repertoire was profiled, and TCRdb retains in-frame clones only, with some absent. The sample records fewer than 550,000 clones, 75% to 80% being singletons. The source material was PBMCs. The receptors here all came from a woman in her 40s in good health. Some clones in this sample may be carry-over from other donors' samples.

This sequence joins TRBV7-9 and TRBJ2-1; 11 bases fit TRBD1. Germline V lookup: CDR1 SEHNR, CDR2 FQNEAQ (reference sequence). CDR3 length: 15 amino acids. J was trimmed by 5 bases and V by 4 bases; bases with no gene match: 4. CDR3 region: CASSSPGQGDNEQFF. For the CDR3, the DNA is TGTGCCAGCAGCTCCCCGGGACAGGGGGACAATGAGCAGTTCTTC.

The chain recombines TRBV7-9 with TRBJ2-7; the D is unclear. The CDR3 has 13 amino acids. The V end lost 3 bases, the J end lost 2 bases, and 8 bases lay between the germline ends. CDR1 is SEHNR and CDR2 is FQNEAQ in the germline V gene (reference sequence). CDR3 sequence (DNA): TGTGCCAGCAGCTTTAGTAGCCCCTACGAGCAGTACTTC. It translates to CASSFSSPYEQYF.

V gene TRBV28 combines with J gene TRBJ2-3, with D possibly being TRBD2 (5 bases). V lost 7 bases and J lost 5, with 10 bases in between. The length of the CDR3 is 12 residues. CDR1 is MDHEN, CDR2 SYDVKM, per germline. The CDR3 reads CASTRGIDTQYF. The DNA of the CDR3 is TGTGCCAGCACCAGAGGGATAGATACGCAGTATTTT.

This clone showed up just once. This chain joins TRBV10-1 and TRBJ2-3, with 12 bases matching TRBD2. The CDR3 contains 15 residues. The germline CDR1 and CDR2 sequences are WNHNN and SYGVQD (reference sequence). Trimming took 8 bases from V and 14 from J; bases not matched to a gene: 17. This CDR3 reads CASLGTSGHLRYRYF. The CDR3 bases are TGCGCCAGCCTTGGGACTAGCGGGCACCTGAGATACCGGTATTTT.

The rearrangement links TRBV30 to TRBJ2-1; 7 positions agree with TRBD1. V lost 5 bases and J lost 4; bases outside the gene matches: 8. CDR1 GTSNPN and CDR2 SVGIG come from the germline V gene (reference sequence). This CDR3 spans 14 amino acids. The CDR3 DNA sequence: TGTGCCTGGCAGACCGGGACAGCATACAATGAGCAGTTCTTC. Its translation is CAWQTGTAYNEQFF.

This chain links TRBV6-4 with TRBJ2-1; 10 bases agree with TRBD2. Trimming took 2 bases from V and 3 from J; bases not matched to a gene: 4. CDR1 and CDR2 (germline): MRHNA, SNTAGT. The CDR3 is 16 residues long. The CDR3 reads CASSDAGLADYNEQFF. DNA of the CDR3: TGTGCCAGCAGTGACGCTGGACTAGCGGACTACAATGAGCAGTTCTTC.